This TCR beta chain was identified during a study of T cell responses to AZD1222 COVID-19 vaccine. Germline CDR1 and CDR2: DFQATT and SNEGSKA (reference sequence). The CDR3 loop spans 13 amino acids. Trimming cost V 3 bases and J 7 bases, with 13 bases left between them. Generated by immunoSEQ multiplex PCR, the TCRdb table keeps only in-frame clones and is missing some. The table has about 130,000 clones, 89% seen once; the top ten hold roughly 8.9%. The clonotype originates from an adult who received the AZD1222 COVID-19 vaccine. V is TRBV20-1 and J is TRBJ1-5, with D hard to call. Sample: peripheral blood, taken 28 days after the second AZD1222 dose. The CDR3 is CSASSGPGQPQHF. The CDR3 nucleotides are TGCAGTGCTAGTTCTGGGCCCGGACAGCCCCAGCATTTT.